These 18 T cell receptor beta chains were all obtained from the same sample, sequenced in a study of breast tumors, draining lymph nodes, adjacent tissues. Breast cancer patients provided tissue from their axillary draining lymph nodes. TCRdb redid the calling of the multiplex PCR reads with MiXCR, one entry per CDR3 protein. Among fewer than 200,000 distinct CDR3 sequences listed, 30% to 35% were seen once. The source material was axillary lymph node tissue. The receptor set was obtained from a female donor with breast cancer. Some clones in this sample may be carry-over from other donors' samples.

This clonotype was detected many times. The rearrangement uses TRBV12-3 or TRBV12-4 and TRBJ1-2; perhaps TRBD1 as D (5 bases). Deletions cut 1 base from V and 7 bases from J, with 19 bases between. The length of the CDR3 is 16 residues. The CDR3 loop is CASSLGTLGREGGYTF. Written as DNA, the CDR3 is TGTGCCAGCAGTTTAGGAACCCTAGGCAGGGAGGGTGGCTACACCTTC.

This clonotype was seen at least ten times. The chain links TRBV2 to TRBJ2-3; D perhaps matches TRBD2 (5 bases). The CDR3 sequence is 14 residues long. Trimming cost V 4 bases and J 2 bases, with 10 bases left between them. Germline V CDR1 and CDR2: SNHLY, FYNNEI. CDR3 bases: TGTGCCAGCAGTGTGCGGGCAACCACAGATACGCAGTATTTT. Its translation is CASSVRATTDTQYF.

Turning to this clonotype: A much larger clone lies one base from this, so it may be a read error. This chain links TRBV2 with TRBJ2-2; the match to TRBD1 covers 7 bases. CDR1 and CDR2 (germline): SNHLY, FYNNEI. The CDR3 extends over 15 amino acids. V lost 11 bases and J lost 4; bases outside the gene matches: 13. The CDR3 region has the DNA TGTGCCGGAAAAAGACAGGGCGAACCCACCGGGGAGCTGTTTTTT. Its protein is CAGKRQGEPTGELFF.

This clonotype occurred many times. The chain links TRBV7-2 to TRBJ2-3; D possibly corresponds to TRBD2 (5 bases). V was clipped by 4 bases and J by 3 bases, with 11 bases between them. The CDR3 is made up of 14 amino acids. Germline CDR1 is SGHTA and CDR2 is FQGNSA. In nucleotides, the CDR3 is TGTGCCAGCAGCTCGTCACTAGTGACAGATACGCAGTATTTT. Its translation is CASSSSLVTDTQYF.

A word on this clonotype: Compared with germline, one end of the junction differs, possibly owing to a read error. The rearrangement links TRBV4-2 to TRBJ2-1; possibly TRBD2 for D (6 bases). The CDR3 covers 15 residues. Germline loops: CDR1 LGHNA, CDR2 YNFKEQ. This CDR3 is CASSDLGDLNNEQLF. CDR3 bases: TGTGCCAGCAGCGACTTGGGGGACTTAAACAATGAGCAGCTCTTC.

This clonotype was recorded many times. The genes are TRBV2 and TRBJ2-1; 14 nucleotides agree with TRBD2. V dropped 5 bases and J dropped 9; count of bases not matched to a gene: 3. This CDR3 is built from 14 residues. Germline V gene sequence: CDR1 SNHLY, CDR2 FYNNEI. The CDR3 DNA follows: TGTGCCAGCAGTTCCGGACTAGCGGGGGGTGAGCAGTTCTTC. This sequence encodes CASSSGLAGGEQFF.

In DNA form, the CDR3 reads TGTGCCAGCAGCTTGCCGAGAGGAGCGGGGTACTCTGGGGCCAACGTCCTGACTTTC. Translated: CASSLPRGAGYSGANVLTF. V usage is TRBV7-6 and J usage is TRBJ2-6; 7 nucleotides align to TRBD2. Germline V CDR1 and CDR2: SGHVS, FNYEAQ. The junction had 11 bases not matched to a gene; V was cut back by 3 bases and J by 0 bases. The CDR3 loop spans 19 amino acids.

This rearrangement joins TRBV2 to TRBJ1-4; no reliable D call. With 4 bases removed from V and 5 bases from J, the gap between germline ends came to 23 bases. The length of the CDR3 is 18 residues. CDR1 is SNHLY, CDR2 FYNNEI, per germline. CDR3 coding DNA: TGTGCCAGCAGTGCATACAAGACTAGCGGTTCCTACAATGAAAAACTGTTTTTT. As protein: CASSAYKTSGSYNEKLFF.

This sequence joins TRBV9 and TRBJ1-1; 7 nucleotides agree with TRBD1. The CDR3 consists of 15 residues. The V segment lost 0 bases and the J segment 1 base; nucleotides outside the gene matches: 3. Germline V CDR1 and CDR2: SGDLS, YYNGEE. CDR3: CASSVEGTENTEAFF. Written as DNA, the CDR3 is TGTGCCAGCAGCGTAGAGGGGACAGAGAACACTGAAGCTTTCTTT.

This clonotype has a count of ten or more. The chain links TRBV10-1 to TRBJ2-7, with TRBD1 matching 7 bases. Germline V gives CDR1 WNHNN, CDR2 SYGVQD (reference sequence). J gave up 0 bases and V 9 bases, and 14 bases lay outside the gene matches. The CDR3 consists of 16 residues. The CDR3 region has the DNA TGCGCCAGGGGCACGACAGGGCACCTATCCTCCTACGAGCAGTACTTC. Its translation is CARGTTGHLSSYEQYF.

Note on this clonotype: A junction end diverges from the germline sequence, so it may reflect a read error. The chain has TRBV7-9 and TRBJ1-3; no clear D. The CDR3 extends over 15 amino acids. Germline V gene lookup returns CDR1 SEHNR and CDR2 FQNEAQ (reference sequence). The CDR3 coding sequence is TGTGCCAGCAGCTTAGCGTTAAGCTCTGCAAACGCCATATATTTT. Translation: CASSLALSSANAIYF.

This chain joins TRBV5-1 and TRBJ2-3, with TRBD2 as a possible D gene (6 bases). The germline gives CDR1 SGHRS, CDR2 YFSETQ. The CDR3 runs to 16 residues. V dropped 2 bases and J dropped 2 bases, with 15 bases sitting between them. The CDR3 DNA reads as TGCGCCAGCAGCTTTACCTCCCGGGGGAACACAGATACGCAGTATTTT. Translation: CASSFTSRGNTDTQYF.

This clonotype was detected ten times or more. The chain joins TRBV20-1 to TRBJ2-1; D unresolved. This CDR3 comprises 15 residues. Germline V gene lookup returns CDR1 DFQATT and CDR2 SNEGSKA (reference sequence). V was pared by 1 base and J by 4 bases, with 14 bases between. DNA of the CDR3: TGCAGTGCTAGAGGAACCCTAGTACAATACAATGAGCAGTTCTTC. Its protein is CSARGTLVQYNEQFF.

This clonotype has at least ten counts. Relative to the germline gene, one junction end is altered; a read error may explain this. As DNA, the CDR3 is TGTGCTAGCAGCTTAGCCCCCCCGCGAGGGGGAGGGGAGACCCAGTACTTC. It translates to CASSLAPPRGGGETQYF. The chain uses TRBV7-7 and TRBJ2-5, with a possible D match to TRBD2 (7 bases). The CDR3 consists of 17 residues. CDR1 is SSHAT and CDR2 is FNYEAQ in the germline V gene (reference sequence).

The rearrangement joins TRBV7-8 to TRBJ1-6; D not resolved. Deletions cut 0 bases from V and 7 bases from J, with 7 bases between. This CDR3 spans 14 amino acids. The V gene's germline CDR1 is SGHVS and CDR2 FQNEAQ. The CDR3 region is CASSLAGVNSPLHF. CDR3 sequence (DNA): TGTGCCAGCAGCTTAGCCGGGGTCAATTCACCCCTCCACTTT.

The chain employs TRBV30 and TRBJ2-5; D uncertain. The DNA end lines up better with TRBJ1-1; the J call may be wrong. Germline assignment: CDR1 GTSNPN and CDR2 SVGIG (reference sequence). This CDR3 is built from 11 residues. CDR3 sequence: CAWRRDSVAFF. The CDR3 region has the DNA TGTGCCTGGAGAAGGGATAGCGTAGCTTTCTTT.

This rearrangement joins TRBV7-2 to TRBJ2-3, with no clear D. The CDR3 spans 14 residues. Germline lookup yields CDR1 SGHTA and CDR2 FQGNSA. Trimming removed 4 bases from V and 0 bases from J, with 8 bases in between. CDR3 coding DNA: TGTGCCAGCAGCTCGCCGGGTAGCACAGATACGCAGTATTTT. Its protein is CASSSPGSTDTQYF.

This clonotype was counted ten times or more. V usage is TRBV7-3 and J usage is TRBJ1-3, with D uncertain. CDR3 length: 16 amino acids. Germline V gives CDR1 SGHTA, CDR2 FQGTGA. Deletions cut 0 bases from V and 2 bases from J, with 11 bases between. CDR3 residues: CASSLTVRAAGNTIYF. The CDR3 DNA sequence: TGTGCCAGCAGCTTAACAGTCCGGGCAGCTGGAAACACCATATATTTT.